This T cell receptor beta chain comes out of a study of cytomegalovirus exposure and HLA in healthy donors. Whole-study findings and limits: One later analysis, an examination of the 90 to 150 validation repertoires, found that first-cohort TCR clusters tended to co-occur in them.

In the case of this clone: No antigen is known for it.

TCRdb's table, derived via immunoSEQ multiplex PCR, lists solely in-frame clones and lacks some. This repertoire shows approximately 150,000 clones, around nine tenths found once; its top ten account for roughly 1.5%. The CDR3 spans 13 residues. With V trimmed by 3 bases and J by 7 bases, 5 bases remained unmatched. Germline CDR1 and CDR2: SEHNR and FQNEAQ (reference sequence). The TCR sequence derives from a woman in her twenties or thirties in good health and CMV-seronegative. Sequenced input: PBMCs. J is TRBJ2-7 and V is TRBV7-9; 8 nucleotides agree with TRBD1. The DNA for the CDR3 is TGTGCCAGCAGCTTTGGACAGGGAGGTGAGCAGTACTTC. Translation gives CASSFGQGGEQYF.